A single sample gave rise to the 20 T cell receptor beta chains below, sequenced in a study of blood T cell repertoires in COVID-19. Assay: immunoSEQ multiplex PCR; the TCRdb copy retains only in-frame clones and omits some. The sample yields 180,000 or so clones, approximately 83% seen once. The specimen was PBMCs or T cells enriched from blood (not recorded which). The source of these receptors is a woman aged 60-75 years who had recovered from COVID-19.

CDR3: CASSGGQGIYEQYF. In DNA form, the CDR3 reads TGTGCCAGCAGCGGGGGACAGGGGATCTACGAGCAGTACTTC. This chain links TRBV3-1 (or the pseudogene TRBV3-2) with TRBJ2-7, with 10 bases lining up with TRBD1. The CDR3 contains 14 residues. V gave up 5 bases and J gave up 3 bases; unmatched junction bases: 4. The V gene's germline CDR1 is LGHDT and CDR2 YNNKEL (reference sequence).

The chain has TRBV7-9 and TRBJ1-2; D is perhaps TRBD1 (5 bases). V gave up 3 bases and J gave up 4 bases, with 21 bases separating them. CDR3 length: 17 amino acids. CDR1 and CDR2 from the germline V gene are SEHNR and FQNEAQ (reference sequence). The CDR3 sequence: CASSFSPSGGSIYGYTF. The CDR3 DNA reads TGTGCCAGCAGCTTTTCCCCGTCGGGGGGTTCAATCTATGGCTACACCTTC.

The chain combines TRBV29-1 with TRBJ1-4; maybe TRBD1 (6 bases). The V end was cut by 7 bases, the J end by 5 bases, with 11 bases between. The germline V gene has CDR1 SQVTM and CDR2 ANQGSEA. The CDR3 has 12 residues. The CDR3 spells CSGRGFNEKLFF. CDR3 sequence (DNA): TGCAGCGGTAGGGGGTTCAATGAAAAACTGTTTTTT. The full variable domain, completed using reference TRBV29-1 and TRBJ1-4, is SAVISQKPSRDICQRGTSLTIQCQVDSQVTMMFWYRQQPGQSLTLIATANQGSEATYESGFVIDKFPISRPNLTFSTLTVSNMSPEDSSIYLCSGRGFNEKLFFGSGTQLSVL.

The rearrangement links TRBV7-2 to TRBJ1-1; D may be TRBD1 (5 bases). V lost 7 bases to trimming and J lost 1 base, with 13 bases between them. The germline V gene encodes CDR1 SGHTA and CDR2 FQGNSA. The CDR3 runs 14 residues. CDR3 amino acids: CASIQGRGNTEAFF. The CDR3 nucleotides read TGTGCCAGCATCCAGGGAAGGGGGAACACTGAAGCTTTCTTT.

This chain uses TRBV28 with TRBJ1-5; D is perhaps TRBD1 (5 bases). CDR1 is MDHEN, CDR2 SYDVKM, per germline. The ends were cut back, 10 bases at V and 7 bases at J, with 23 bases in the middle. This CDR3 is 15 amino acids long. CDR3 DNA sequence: TGTGCCACCATCCTAGGGCGCCGGGGGTCCCAGCCCCAGCATTTT. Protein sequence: CATILGRRGSQPQHF.

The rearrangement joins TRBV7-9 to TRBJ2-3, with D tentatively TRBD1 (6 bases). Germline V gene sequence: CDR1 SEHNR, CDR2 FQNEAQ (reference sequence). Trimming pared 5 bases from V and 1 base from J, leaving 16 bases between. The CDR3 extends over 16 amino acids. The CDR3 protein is CASSPDRPRGTDTQYF. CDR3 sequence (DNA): TGTGCCAGCAGCCCAGACAGGCCACGAGGCACAGATACGCAGTATTTT.

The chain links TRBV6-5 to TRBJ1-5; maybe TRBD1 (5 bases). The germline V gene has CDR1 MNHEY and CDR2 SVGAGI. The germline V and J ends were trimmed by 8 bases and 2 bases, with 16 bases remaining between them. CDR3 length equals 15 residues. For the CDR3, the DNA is TGTGCCAGCGCGGGACCAGGGTGGGGCAATCAGCCCCAGCATTTT. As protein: CASAGPGWGNQPQHF.

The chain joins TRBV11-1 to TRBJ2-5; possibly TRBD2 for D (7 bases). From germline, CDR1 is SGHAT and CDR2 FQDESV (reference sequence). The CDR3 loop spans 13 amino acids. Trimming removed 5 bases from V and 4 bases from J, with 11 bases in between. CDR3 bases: TGTGCCAGCAGCGGGGGGGGCGGAGAGACCCAGTACTTC. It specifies CASSGGGGETQYF.

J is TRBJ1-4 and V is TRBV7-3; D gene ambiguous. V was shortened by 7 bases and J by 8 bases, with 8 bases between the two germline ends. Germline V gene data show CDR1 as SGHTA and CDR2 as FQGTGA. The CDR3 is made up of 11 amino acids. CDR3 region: CASTMEEKLFF. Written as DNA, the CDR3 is TGTGCCAGCACCATGGAGGAAAAACTGTTTTTT.

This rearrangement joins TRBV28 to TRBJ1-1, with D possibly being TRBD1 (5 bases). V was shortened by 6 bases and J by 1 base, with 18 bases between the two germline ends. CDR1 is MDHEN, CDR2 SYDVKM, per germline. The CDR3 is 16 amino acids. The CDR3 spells CASSPHPGLGNTEAFF. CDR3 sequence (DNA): TGTGCCAGCAGCCCCCACCCGGGACTGGGGAACACTGAAGCTTTCTTT.

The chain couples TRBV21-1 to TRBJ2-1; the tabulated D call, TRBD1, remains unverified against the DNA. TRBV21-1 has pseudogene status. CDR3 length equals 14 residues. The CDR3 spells CASTSGQLNNEQFF. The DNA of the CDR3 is TGTGCCAGCACCTCGGGACAGTTGAACAATGAGCAGTTCTTC.

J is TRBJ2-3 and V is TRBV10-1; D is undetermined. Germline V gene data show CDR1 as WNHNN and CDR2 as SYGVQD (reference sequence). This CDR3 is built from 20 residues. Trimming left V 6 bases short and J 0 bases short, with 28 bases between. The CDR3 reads CASRVAPARGHKSSTDTQYF. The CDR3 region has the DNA TGCGCCAGCAGAGTCGCGCCCGCAAGAGGCCATAAATCTAGCACAGATACGCAGTATTTT.

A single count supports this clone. CDR3 residues: CASSLVQTNTGELFF. DNA of the CDR3: TGCGCCAGCAGCTTGGTACAGACGAACACCGGGGAGCTGTTTTTT. The V and J genes are TRBV5-1 and TRBJ2-2; D unresolved. CDR3 length: 15 residues. Trimming removed 0 bases from V and 0 bases from J, with 6 bases in between. CDR1 and CDR2 from the germline V gene are SGHRS and YFSETQ.

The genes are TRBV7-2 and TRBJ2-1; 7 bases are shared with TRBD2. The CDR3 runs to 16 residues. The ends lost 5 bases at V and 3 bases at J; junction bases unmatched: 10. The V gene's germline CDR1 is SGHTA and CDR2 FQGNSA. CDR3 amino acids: CASSPNSGIFYNEQFF. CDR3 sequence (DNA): TGTGCCAGCAGCCCAAACAGCGGGATTTTCTACAATGAGCAGTTCTTC.

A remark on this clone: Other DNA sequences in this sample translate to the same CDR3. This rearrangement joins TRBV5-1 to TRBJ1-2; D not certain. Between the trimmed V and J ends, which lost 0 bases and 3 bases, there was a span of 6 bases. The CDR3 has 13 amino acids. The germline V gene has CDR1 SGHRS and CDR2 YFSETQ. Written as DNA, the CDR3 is TGCGCCAGCAGCTTGGCGCGTGACTATGGCTACACCTTC. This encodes CASSLARDYGYTF.

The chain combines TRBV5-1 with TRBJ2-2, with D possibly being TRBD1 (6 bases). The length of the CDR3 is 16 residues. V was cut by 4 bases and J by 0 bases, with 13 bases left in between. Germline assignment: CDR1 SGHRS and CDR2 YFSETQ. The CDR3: CASSLRQASNTGELFF. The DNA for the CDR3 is TGCGCCAGCAGCCTCCGACAGGCGTCGAACACCGGGGAGCTGTTTTTT. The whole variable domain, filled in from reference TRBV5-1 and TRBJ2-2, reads KAGVTQTPRYLIKTRGQQVTLSCSPISGHRSVSWYQQTPGQGLQFLFEYFSETQRNKGNFPGRFSGRQFSNSRSEMNVSTLELGDSALYLCASSLRQASNTGELFFGEGSRLTVL.

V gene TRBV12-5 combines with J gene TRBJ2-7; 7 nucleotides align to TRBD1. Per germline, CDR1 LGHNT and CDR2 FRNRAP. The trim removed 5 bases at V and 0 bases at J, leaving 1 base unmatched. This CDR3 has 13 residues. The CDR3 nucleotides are TGTGCTAGTGGTCGGGACAGCTCCTACGAGCAGTACTTC. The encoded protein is CASGRDSSYEQYF.

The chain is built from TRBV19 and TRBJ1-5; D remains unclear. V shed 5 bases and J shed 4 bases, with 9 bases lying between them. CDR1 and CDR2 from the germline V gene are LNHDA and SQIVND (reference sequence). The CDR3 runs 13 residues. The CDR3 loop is CASSARGNQPQHF. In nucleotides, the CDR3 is TGTGCCAGTAGTGCCCGGGGTAATCAGCCCCAGCATTTT.

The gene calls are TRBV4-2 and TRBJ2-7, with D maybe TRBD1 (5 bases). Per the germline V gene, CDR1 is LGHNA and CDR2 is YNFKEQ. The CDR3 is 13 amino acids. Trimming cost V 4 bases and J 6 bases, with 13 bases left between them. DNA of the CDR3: TGTGCCAGCAGCCCCCAGGGTCAGAGCGAGCAGTACTTC. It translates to CASSPQGQSEQYF.

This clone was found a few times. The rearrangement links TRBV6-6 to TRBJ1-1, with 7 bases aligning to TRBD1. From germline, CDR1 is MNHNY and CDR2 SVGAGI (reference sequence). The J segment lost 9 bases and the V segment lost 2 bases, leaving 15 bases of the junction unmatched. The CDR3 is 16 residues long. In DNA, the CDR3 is TGTGCCAGCAGTTACCAAGGACAGGCCAATACCATGAAAGCTTTCTTT. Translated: CASSYQGQANTMKAFF.